In its sample, the clone carrying this T cell receptor (beta chain) was seen many times. Its target is unknown. V was pared by 5 bases and J by 3 bases, with 14 bases between. This CDR3 is 14 amino acids long. The data belong to a study of metastatic and nonmetastatic thyroid tumors. Study context: Where malignant and benign thyroid patients were concerned, repertoires were compared across blood and tumor or nodule tissue.

All patients were untreated before thyroid surgery. The study's findings and limits: Significantly greater TCR beta diversity was reportedly found in malignant thyroid tumors than in benign nodules (in blood and tumor).

TCRdb reprocessed the PCR reads using MiXCR. Of about 45,000 clones in the sample, less than 4.5% were seen once. The TCR sequence derives from a female donor with papillary thyroid cancer or a benign thyroid nodule (not recorded which). Some clones in this sample may be carry-over from other donors' samples. The chain employs TRBV12-3 or TRBV12-4 and TRBJ2-7, with a tentative D call TRBD2 (6 bases). The sample consisted of blood. CDR3 amino acids: CASSVSSSDYEQYF. For the CDR3, the DNA is TGTGCCAGCAGTGTGAGCTCTAGCGACTACGAGCAGTACTTC.